The 3 T cell receptor beta chains below all came from one sample that was sequenced in a study of PD-1 blockade in mismatch repair-deficient tumors. Repertoires were generated with immunoSEQ multiplex PCR, while TCRdb's copy carries only in-frame clones and drops some. The sample records 17,000 or so clones, over 75% being singletons. Sequences were derived from PBMCs, sampled 22 weeks after starting pembrolizumab. The receptor set was obtained from an adult with mismatch repair-deficient cancer.

This clone was picked up a small number of times. The chain uses TRBV6-5 and TRBJ2-7; 8 bases fit TRBD1. V was pared by 5 bases and J by 4 bases, with 10 bases of the junction left unmatched. Per germline, CDR1 MNHEY and CDR2 SVGAGI. CDR3 length: 15 residues. The CDR3 DNA is TGTGCCAGCAGTAGGTCCGGGACAGGATCTTACGAGCAGTACTTC. It yields the protein CASSRSGTGSYEQYF.

This clone was seen only a few times. The rearrangement uses TRBV7-2 and TRBJ2-7, with a weak D call TRBD2 (5 bases). The CDR3 totals 16 residues. CDR1 is SGHTA, CDR2 FQGNSA, per germline. Trimming stripped 5 bases from V and 4 bases from J, with 21 bases between. The DNA of the CDR3 is TGTGCCAGCAGCACGATACCTCTAGCAAAAGGGTACGAGCAGTACTTC. Amino acids: CASSTIPLAKGYEQYF.

J is TRBJ1-1 and V is TRBV28; D call uncertain. This CDR3 is built from 16 residues. Germline values: CDR1 MDHEN, CDR2 SYDVKM. V was clipped by 2 bases and J by 1 base, with 14 bases between them. CDR3 residues: CASSLILGEGNTEAFF. CDR3 in DNA: TGTGCCAGCAGTTTAATTCTTGGGGAGGGGAACACTGAAGCTTTCTTT.